These T cell receptor beta chains were read from a single sample in a study of blood T cell repertoires in COVID-19. The method was immunoSEQ multiplex PCR; TCRdb's version includes in-frame clones alone and lacks a portion of them. Here the sample spans 250,000 or so clones, 80% to 90% being singletons. Sample: PBMCs or T cells enriched from blood (not recorded which). These receptors were taken from a woman aged 25 to 45 with acute COVID-19. CDR3s include the opening cysteine and the closing phenylalanine or tryptophan. D genes are given only for firm matches. Rows may omit the clone size; those that give it use once, few, many or a size class.

d_call: -
clone_size: once
j_call: TRBJ2-7
v_call: TRBV12-2
cdr3_length: 15
cdr3_aa: CASRLEGTGGYEQYF
cdr3_nt: TGTGCAAGTCGCTTAGAAGGGACAGGGGGATACGAGCAGTACTTC

d_call: -
clone_size: -
j_call: TRBJ1-6
v_call: TRBV28
cdr3_length: 14
cdr3_aa: CASRLGAVGSPLHF
cdr3_nt: TGTGCCAGCAGGTTGGGGGCCGTTGGGTCACCCCTCCACTTT

d_call: TRBD2
clone_size: -
j_call: TRBJ2-1
v_call: TRBV29-1
cdr3_length: 15
cdr3_aa: CGGAQTSGPYNEQFF
cdr3_nt: TGCGGCGGCGCCCAGACTAGCGGCCCATACAATGAGCAGTTCTTC

d_call: TRBD1
clone_size: -
j_call: TRBJ2-2
v_call: TRBV11-2
cdr3_length: 15
cdr3_aa: CASSSPDRAGGELFF
cdr3_nt: TGTGCCAGCAGCTCCCCGGACAGGGCCGGCGGGGAGCTGTTTTTT

d_call: -
clone_size: -
j_call: TRBJ1-5
v_call: TRBV16
cdr3_length: 14
cdr3_aa: CASSQYTPDQPQHF
cdr3_nt: TGTGCCAGCAGCCAATATACTCCGGATCAGCCCCAGCATTTT

d_call: -
clone_size: -
j_call: TRBJ2-1
v_call: TRBV6-1
cdr3_length: 18
cdr3_aa: CASSGRSGSASSYNEQFF
cdr3_nt: TGTGCCAGCAGTGGCAGAAGTGGTAGCGCCAGCTCCTACAATGAGCAGTTCTTC

d_call: TRBD1
clone_size: -
j_call: TRBJ1-2
v_call: TRBV9
cdr3_length: 15
cdr3_aa: CASSSTGGAGYGYTF
cdr3_nt: TGTGCCAGCAGCTCGACAGGGGGCGCTGGCTATGGCTACACCTTC

d_call: -
clone_size: -
j_call: TRBJ1-1
v_call: TRBV5-1
cdr3_length: 15
cdr3_aa: CASSPGVWTSTEAFF
cdr3_nt: TGCGCCAGCAGCCCGGGGGTATGGACATCCACTGAAGCTTTCTTT

d_call: TRBD1
clone_size: few
j_call: TRBJ2-7
v_call: TRBV19
cdr3_length: 15
cdr3_aa: CASSIVLDRFDEQYF
cdr3_nt: TGTGCCAGTAGTATAGTCTTGGACAGGTTCGACGAGCAGTACTTC

d_call: -
clone_size: -
j_call: TRBJ1-2
v_call: TRBV28
cdr3_length: 13
cdr3_aa: CASSLRGPYGYTF
cdr3_nt: TGTGCCAGCAGCCTCAGGGGACCCTATGGCTACACCTTC

d_call: -
clone_size: -
j_call: TRBJ2-2
v_call: TRBV6-2/TRBV6-3
cdr3_length: 12
cdr3_aa: CASSYQTGELFF
cdr3_nt: TGTGCCAGCAGTTATCAGACCGGGGAGCTGTTTTTT

d_call: -
clone_size: -
j_call: TRBJ1-2
v_call: TRBV28
cdr3_length: 14
cdr3_aa: CASSFSGGTDGYTF
cdr3_nt: TGTGCCAGCAGTTTCTCGGGGGGAACCGATGGCTACACCTTC

d_call: TRBD1
clone_size: once
j_call: TRBJ2-3
v_call: TRBV7-9
cdr3_length: 14
cdr3_aa: CASQTGSPADTQYF
cdr3_nt: TGTGCCAGCCAGACAGGGAGTCCCGCAGATACGCAGTATTTT

d_call: -
clone_size: -
j_call: TRBJ2-1
v_call: TRBV11-2
cdr3_length: 12
cdr3_aa: CASTPPGGEQFF
cdr3_nt: TGTGCCAGCACCCCCCCCGGAGGGGAGCAGTTCTTC

d_call: -
clone_size: -
j_call: TRBJ2-5
v_call: TRBV9
cdr3_length: 13
cdr3_aa: CASSVASQETQYF
cdr3_nt: TGTGCCAGCAGCGTAGCTAGCCAAGAGACCCAGTACTTC

d_call: TRBD2
clone_size: once
j_call: TRBJ2-1
v_call: TRBV2
cdr3_length: 16
cdr3_aa: CATLPDSGRGGNEQFF
cdr3_nt: TGTGCCACCCTCCCCGATAGCGGGAGAGGGGGCAATGAGCAGTTCTTC

d_call: TRBD2
clone_size: -
j_call: TRBJ2-7
v_call: TRBV7-8
cdr3_length: 15
cdr3_aa: CASSSLAGGHYEQYF
cdr3_nt: TGTGCCAGCAGCTCCCTAGCGGGAGGGCATTACGAGCAGTACTTC

d_call: -
clone_size: -
j_call: TRBJ2-7
v_call: TRBV6-6
cdr3_length: 15
cdr3_aa: CASSLILGGESGQYF
cdr3_nt: TGTGCCAGCAGCCTAATCCTGGGGGGTGAGTCGGGGCAGTACTTC

d_call: -
clone_size: -
j_call: TRBJ2-1
v_call: TRBV28
cdr3_length: 12
cdr3_aa: CASSTGAGEQFF
cdr3_nt: TGTGCCAGCAGTACAGGGGCGGGAGAGCAGTTCTTC

d_call: TRBD1
clone_size: many
j_call: TRBJ1-5
v_call: TRBV6-2/TRBV6-3
cdr3_length: 16
cdr3_aa: CASSGAGRQGGQPQHF
cdr3_nt: TGTGCCAGCAGCGGAGCCGGGAGACAGGGCGGTCAGCCCCAGCATTTT

d_call: TRBD1
clone_size: -
j_call: TRBJ2-3
v_call: TRBV4-1
cdr3_length: 16
cdr3_aa: CASSRGTGGRTDTQYF
cdr3_nt: TGCGCCAGCAGCCGAGGGACAGGAGGCCGCACAGATACGCAGTATTTT

d_call: -
clone_size: -
j_call: TRBJ1-2
v_call: TRBV29-1
cdr3_length: 11
cdr3_aa: CSADFTGLGAF
cdr3_nt: TGCAGCGCTGACTTCACAGGTCTTGGTGCCTTC

d_call: -
clone_size: once
j_call: TRBJ2-3
v_call: TRBV6-5
cdr3_length: 15
cdr3_aa: CASRLTGPSTDTQYF
cdr3_nt: TGTGCCAGCAGACTCACAGGGCCAAGCACAGATACGCAGTATTTT

d_call: TRBD2
clone_size: -
j_call: TRBJ2-1
v_call: TRBV5-1
cdr3_length: 16
cdr3_aa: CASSLASSGAYNEQFF
cdr3_nt: TGCGCCAGCAGCTTGGCCTCTAGCGGGGCCTACAATGAGCAGTTCTTC

d_call: -
clone_size: -
j_call: TRBJ2-4
v_call: TRBV28
cdr3_length: 17
cdr3_aa: CASSLYVKSRAKNIQYF
cdr3_nt: TGTGCCAGCAGTTTATACGTAAAGAGCCGAGCCAAAAACATTCAGTACTTC

d_call: TRBD1
clone_size: -
j_call: TRBJ1-5
v_call: TRBV3-1/TRBV3-2
cdr3_length: 17
cdr3_aa: CASSQDGQGASNQPQHF
cdr3_nt: TGTGCCAGCAGCCAAGATGGTCAGGGGGCTAGCAATCAGCCCCAGCATTTT

d_call: -
clone_size: -
j_call: TRBJ1-6
v_call: TRBV3-1/TRBV3-2
cdr3_length: 16
cdr3_aa: CASSQLGGADNSPLHF
cdr3_nt: TGTGCCAGCAGCCAACTAGGTGGGGCGGATAATTCACCCCTCCACTTT

d_call: TRBD2
clone_size: -
j_call: TRBJ2-7
v_call: TRBV4-1
cdr3_length: 14
cdr3_aa: CASSSSGSADEQYF
cdr3_nt: TGCGCCAGCAGCTCCAGCGGGAGTGCCGACGAGCAGTACTTC

d_call: TRBD2
clone_size: -
j_call: TRBJ2-7
v_call: TRBV2
cdr3_length: 16
cdr3_aa: CASSGWGGTATYEQYF
cdr3_nt: TGTGCCAGCAGTGGCTGGGGGGGGACGGCCACCTACGAGCAGTACTTC

d_call: -
clone_size: -
j_call: TRBJ1-6
v_call: TRBV25-1
cdr3_length: 13
cdr3_aa: CASSREWNSPLHF
cdr3_nt: TGTGCCAGCAGTCGAGAGTGGAATTCACCCCTCCACTTT

d_call: -
clone_size: -
j_call: TRBJ2-5
v_call: TRBV10-1
cdr3_length: 14
cdr3_aa: CASSESSVKETQYF
cdr3_nt: TGCGCCAGCAGTGAGTCATCAGTAAAAGAGACCCAGTACTTC

d_call: -
clone_size: many
j_call: TRBJ2-7
v_call: TRBV24-1
cdr3_length: 10
cdr3_aa: CATSDNEQYF
cdr3_nt: TGTGCCACCAGTGACAACGAGCAGTACTTC

d_call: -
clone_size: -
j_call: TRBJ2-3
v_call: TRBV7-3
cdr3_length: 13
cdr3_aa: CASSSRQTDTQYF
cdr3_nt: TGTGCCAGCAGTTCCAGGCAGACAGATACGCAGTATTTT

d_call: -
clone_size: few
j_call: TRBJ2-1
v_call: TRBV28
cdr3_length: 15
cdr3_aa: CASSLVASAFNEQFF
cdr3_nt: TGTGCCAGCAGTTTGGTGGCTAGCGCATTCAATGAGCAGTTCTTC

d_call: -
clone_size: -
j_call: TRBJ2-7
v_call: TRBV28
cdr3_length: 14
cdr3_aa: CASSLRGLGYEQYF
cdr3_nt: TGTGCCAGCAGTTTGAGGGGGTTGGGGTACGAGCAGTACTTC

d_call: -
clone_size: few
j_call: TRBJ1-6
v_call: TRBV28
cdr3_length: 12
cdr3_aa: CASTKSGGVIHF
cdr3_nt: TGTGCCAGCACCAAATCGGGCGGGGTTATCCACTTT

d_call: -
clone_size: -
j_call: TRBJ1-5
v_call: TRBV5-1
cdr3_length: 15
cdr3_aa: CASSLEGGDHQPQHF
cdr3_nt: TGCGCCAGCAGCTTGGAAGGGGGGGATCATCAGCCCCAGCATTTT

d_call: TRBD2
clone_size: -
j_call: TRBJ2-7
v_call: TRBV28
cdr3_length: 15
cdr3_aa: CASSLGRLAEYEQYF
cdr3_nt: TGTGCCAGCAGTTTAGGAAGACTAGCGGAATACGAGCAGTACTTC

d_call: -
clone_size: -
j_call: TRBJ1-2
v_call: TRBV28
cdr3_length: 13
cdr3_aa: CASLGGLNYGYTF
cdr3_nt: TGTGCCAGCTTGGGGGGGCTTAACTATGGCTACACCTTC

d_call: TRBD1
clone_size: few
j_call: TRBJ2-7
v_call: TRBV7-9
cdr3_length: 14
cdr3_aa: CASSPTGVIYEQYF
cdr3_nt: TGTGCCAGCAGCCCGACAGGGGTAATATACGAGCAGTACTTC

d_call: -
clone_size: -
j_call: TRBJ1-6
v_call: TRBV28
cdr3_length: 14
cdr3_aa: CASSLSSYNSPLHF
cdr3_nt: TGTGCCAGCAGCCTTAGCTCCTATAATTCACCCCTCCACTTT

d_call: -
clone_size: -
j_call: TRBJ2-1
v_call: TRBV15
cdr3_length: 15
cdr3_aa: CATSTRDLDYNEQFF
cdr3_nt: TGTGCCACCAGCACCAGGGATCTGGACTACAATGAGCAGTTCTTC

d_call: -
clone_size: -
j_call: TRBJ1-3
v_call: TRBV5-4
cdr3_length: 15
cdr3_aa: CASSLKGGSGNTIYF
cdr3_nt: TGTGCCAGCAGCTTGAAAGGGGGCTCTGGAAACACCATATATTTT

d_call: TRBD2
clone_size: -
j_call: TRBJ2-1
v_call: TRBV19
cdr3_length: 17
cdr3_aa: CASSMGLAGGTFREQFF
cdr3_nt: TGTGCCAGTAGTATGGGACTAGCGGGAGGGACGTTTAGAGAGCAGTTCTTC

d_call: -
clone_size: -
j_call: TRBJ1-2
v_call: TRBV21-1
cdr3_length: 18
cdr3_aa: CASSKGVGASLSYYGYTF
cdr3_nt: TGTGCCAGCAGCAAAGGGGTGGGGGCATCCCTCTCTTACTATGGCTACACCTTC

d_call: TRBD1
clone_size: -
j_call: TRBJ2-7
v_call: TRBV6-5
cdr3_length: 15
cdr3_aa: CASSYYTTGTYEQYF
cdr3_nt: TGTGCCAGCAGTTACTATACGACAGGGACCTACGAGCAGTACTTC

d_call: -
clone_size: -
j_call: TRBJ2-7
v_call: TRBV3-1/TRBV3-2
cdr3_length: 15
cdr3_aa: CASSQMNEGQDEQYF
cdr3_nt: TGTGCCAGCAGCCAAATGAACGAGGGCCAAGACGAGCAGTACTTC

d_call: -
clone_size: -
j_call: TRBJ1-6
v_call: TRBV7-8
cdr3_length: 15
cdr3_aa: CASSLGQNYNSPLHF
cdr3_nt: TGTGCCAGCAGCTTAGGACAGAACTATAATTCACCCCTCCACTTT

d_call: -
clone_size: -
j_call: TRBJ1-5
v_call: TRBV4-1
cdr3_length: 16
cdr3_aa: CASSPILTGVNQPQHF
cdr3_nt: TGCGCCAGCAGCCCTATTTTGACAGGAGTTAATCAGCCCCAGCATTTT

d_call: -
clone_size: -
j_call: TRBJ2-2
v_call: TRBV3-1/TRBV3-2
cdr3_length: 15
cdr3_aa: CASSLDSSNTGELFF
cdr3_nt: TGTGCCAGCAGCCTGGACAGCTCGAACACCGGGGAGCTGTTTTTT

d_call: TRBD1
clone_size: once
j_call: TRBJ1-2
v_call: TRBV10-3
cdr3_length: 13
cdr3_aa: CAITTGQGEGYTF
cdr3_nt: TGTGCCATCACTACCGGACAGGGTGAGGGCTACACCTTC

d_call: -
clone_size: -
j_call: TRBJ2-7
v_call: TRBV9
cdr3_length: 12
cdr3_aa: CASSVAQDEQYF
cdr3_nt: TGTGCCAGCAGCGTAGCACAAGACGAGCAGTACTTC

d_call: TRBD2
clone_size: -
j_call: TRBJ2-3
v_call: TRBV27
cdr3_length: 16
cdr3_aa: CASSADPGLRTDTQYF
cdr3_nt: TGTGCCAGCAGTGCCGATCCGGGACTACGCACAGATACGCAGTATTTT